The 18 T cell receptor beta chains in this list originate from one sample, sequenced in a study of shared clonotypes between healthy human individuals. The data were produced by immunoSEQ multiplex PCR, yet TCRdb's version contains in-frame clones alone and is incomplete. The data contain some 1.4 million clones, roughly 96% of them singletons. Sequenced material: naive CD4+ T cells sorted from blood. As for subset: CD45RA+ positively selected. The receptors were gathered from a man aged 30 to 39 in good health.

V usage is TRBV6-4 and J usage is TRBJ1-1; tentative D call: TRBD1 (5 bases). Trimming left V 4 bases short and J 6 bases short, with 12 bases between. Germline lookup yields CDR1 MRHNA and CDR2 SNTAGT. CDR3 length: 13 residues. This CDR3 reads CASSALQGSEAFF. For the CDR3, the DNA is TGTGCCAGCAGTGCCCTTCAGGGCTCTGAAGCTTTCTTT.

The chain uses TRBV6-5 and TRBJ2-7; no firm D call. Trimming left V 6 bases short and J 3 bases short, with 9 bases between. The germline CDR1 and CDR2 sequences are MNHEY and SVGAGI. The CDR3 is made up of 12 amino acids. The CDR3 nucleotides are TGTGCCAGCAGCGACGGCATCTACGAGCAGTACTTC. Translating it yields CASSDGIYEQYF.

The V gene is TRBV28, the J gene TRBJ2-5; D unresolved. CDR3 length: 12 residues. CDR1 is MDHEN and CDR2 is SYDVKM in the germline V gene. V lost 6 bases and J lost 5, with 10 bases in between. DNA of the CDR3: TGTGCCAGCAGCCCCCTGCGGGAGACCCAGTACTTC. Protein product: CASSPLRETQYF.

This sequence joins TRBV19 and TRBJ1-1; no clear D. The CDR3 runs 13 residues. Looked up from germline, CDR1 is LNHDA and CDR2 is SQIVND (reference sequence). Trimming removed 8 bases from V and 1 base from J, with 11 bases in between. For the CDR3, the DNA is TGTGCCAGTCTACTTCCACCGAACACTGAAGCTTTCTTT. Translating gives CASLLPPNTEAFF.

The chain recombines TRBV18 with TRBJ1-2; 9 bases fit TRBD1. Unmatched junction bases numbered 9, after V lost 3 bases and J lost 7 bases. The V gene's germline CDR1 is KGHSH and CDR2 LQKENI. The CDR3 covers 15 residues. This CDR3 reads CASSPGGQGMGGYTF. CDR3 DNA: TGTGCCAGCTCACCCGGAGGACAGGGGATGGGTGGCTACACCTTC.

Comment on this clone: Within the sample, other DNA sequences also encode this same CDR3. This rearrangement joins TRBV11-3 to TRBJ2-1; D not certain. Trimming pared 3 bases from V and 0 bases from J, leaving 9 bases between. Germline CDR1 reads SGHNT; CDR2 reads YENEEA. This CDR3 is 15 amino acids long. The CDR3 spells CASSFTGSSYNEQFF. The CDR3 bases are TGTGCCAGCAGCTTTACGGGTAGCTCCTACAATGAGCAGTTCTTC.

V gene TRBV19 combines with J gene TRBJ2-2; 10 bases agree with TRBD2. This CDR3 spans 15 amino acids. J lost 1 base, V lost 8 bases, and 4 bases had no gene match. The germline V gene has CDR1 LNHDA and CDR2 SQIVND (reference sequence). This CDR3 is CASGRTSGNTGELFF. CDR3 sequence (DNA): TGTGCCAGTGGCCGGACTAGCGGGAACACCGGGGAGCTGTTTTTT.

CDR3 loop: CASRNYGDGRSYEQYF. CDR3 bases: TGTGCCAGCAGAAATTATGGGGACGGTCGCTCCTACGAGCAGTACTTC. The chain employs TRBV5-4 and TRBJ2-7; D assignment may be TRBD1 or TRBD2 (5 bases each). V was cut by 5 bases and J by 0 bases, with 18 bases left in between. This CDR3 is 16 amino acids long. Germline CDR1 and CDR2: SGHNT and YYREEE (reference sequence).

This chain joins TRBV20-1 and TRBJ2-7; the D is unclear. Between the trimmed V and J ends, which lost 7 bases and 3 bases, there was a span of 10 bases. CDR3 length: 11 residues. The germline V gene has CDR1 DFQATT and CDR2 SNEGSKA (reference sequence). The CDR3 nucleotides read TGCAGTGTCCCGAGTTACTACGAGCAGTACTTC. This sequence encodes CSVPSYYEQYF.

The J gene is TRBJ2-1, the V gene TRBV9; D tentatively fits TRBD1 or TRBD2 (5 bases each). Per germline, CDR1 SGDLS and CDR2 YYNGEE. This CDR3 spans 15 amino acids. The V end was cut by 1 base, the J end by 1 base, with 9 bases between. CDR3 amino acids: CASSVRGVSYNEQFF. In DNA form, the CDR3 reads TGTGCCAGCAGCGTAAGAGGGGTATCCTACAATGAGCAGTTCTTC.

The chain links TRBV5-1 to TRBJ1-2, with 7 bases that match TRBD1. The CDR3 is 15 residues long. After removal of 1 base from V and 5 bases from J, the junction contained 8 bases not matched to a gene. Germline V gene data show CDR1 as SGHRS and CDR2 as YFSETQ. The CDR3 bases are TGCGCCAGCAGCTTGTCCCCCGTCAGGGGGTATGGCTACACCTTC. It specifies CASSLSPVRGYGYTF.

The V gene is TRBV4-2, the J gene TRBJ1-5, with D possibly matching TRBD1 (6 bases). Per germline, CDR1 LGHNA and CDR2 YNFKEQ. The V gene lost 2 bases and the J gene lost 0 bases, with 14 bases spanning the gap. The length of the CDR3 is 17 residues. The DNA of the CDR3 is TGTGCCAGCAGCCAATACCCGGCAGGGGATAGCAATCAGCCCCAGCATTTT. This translates into CASSQYPAGDSNQPQHF.

This clone was seen only once. V usage is TRBV14 and J usage is TRBJ1-5, with D perhaps matching TRBD1 (5 bases). V was clipped by 5 bases and J by 4 bases, with 9 bases between them. Germline lookup yields CDR1 SGHDN and CDR2 FVKESK. This CDR3 spans 13 amino acids. CDR3 in DNA: TGTGCCAGCAGCACAGGTTTAAATCAGCCCCAGCATTTT. Translation gives CASSTGLNQPQHF.

The chain is built from TRBV5-4 and TRBJ2-7; the D gene is possibly TRBD2 (7 bases). Trimming shortened V by 0 bases and J by 2 bases, and 15 bases separated the two germline ends. The CDR3 has 16 residues. Per germline, CDR1 SGHNT and CDR2 YYREEE (reference sequence). CDR3: CASSLGGGARTYEQYF. The CDR3, as DNA: TGTGCCAGCAGCTTGGGAGGGGGGGCCAGGACCTACGAGCAGTACTTC.

The chain has TRBV14 and TRBJ2-1; 13 nucleotides match TRBD2. Germline CDR1 reads SGHDN; CDR2 reads FVKESK. The J segment lost 15 bases and the V segment lost 2 bases, leaving 16 bases of the junction unmatched. This CDR3 spans 17 amino acids. The CDR3 DNA reads TGTGCCAGCAGCCAAATACGGGGACTAGCGGGACTTAAGGGTACGTTCTTC. As protein: CASSQIRGLAGLKGTFF. The full variable domain, its missing parts supplied by reference TRBV14 and TRBJ2-1, is EAGVTQFPSHSVIEKGQTVTLRCDPISGHDNLYWYRRVMGKEIKFLLHFVKESKQDESGMPNNRFLAERTGGTYSTLKVQPAELEDSGVYFCASSQIRGLAGLKGTFFGPGTRLTVL.

V and J are TRBV5-5 and TRBJ2-7; perhaps TRBD1 as D (5 bases). V gave up 5 bases and J gave up 0 bases, with 15 bases separating them. The CDR3 length is 15 residues. Germline V gives CDR1 SGHKS, CDR2 YYEKEE (reference sequence). CDR3 DNA sequence: TGTGCCAGCAGTTATACAGGCCGAGGCTCCTACGAGCAGTACTTC. Translated, it gives CASSYTGRGSYEQYF.

The chain couples TRBV9 to TRBJ2-1; the match to TRBD1 covers 10 bases. There are 16 residues in the CDR3. Germline values: CDR1 SGDLS, CDR2 YYNGEE. Trimming removed 4 bases from V and 3 bases from J; junction bases left unmatched: 7. CDR3 sequence reads: CASSYSRDRGYNEQFF. The CDR3 nucleotides are TGTGCCAGCAGCTACAGCCGGGACAGGGGCTACAATGAGCAGTTCTTC.

This clone was counted once. Within the sample, other DNA sequences also encode this same CDR3. The chain links TRBV15 to TRBJ2-3; D is possibly TRBD2 (5 bases). Trimming left V 3 bases short and J 1 base short, with 5 bases between. Germline CDR1 is LNHNV and CDR2 is YYDKDF (reference sequence). This CDR3 has 13 residues. The CDR3 DNA reads as TGTGCCACCAGCAGGGGAGGCACAGATACGCAGTATTTT. It is translated as CATSRGGTDTQYF.